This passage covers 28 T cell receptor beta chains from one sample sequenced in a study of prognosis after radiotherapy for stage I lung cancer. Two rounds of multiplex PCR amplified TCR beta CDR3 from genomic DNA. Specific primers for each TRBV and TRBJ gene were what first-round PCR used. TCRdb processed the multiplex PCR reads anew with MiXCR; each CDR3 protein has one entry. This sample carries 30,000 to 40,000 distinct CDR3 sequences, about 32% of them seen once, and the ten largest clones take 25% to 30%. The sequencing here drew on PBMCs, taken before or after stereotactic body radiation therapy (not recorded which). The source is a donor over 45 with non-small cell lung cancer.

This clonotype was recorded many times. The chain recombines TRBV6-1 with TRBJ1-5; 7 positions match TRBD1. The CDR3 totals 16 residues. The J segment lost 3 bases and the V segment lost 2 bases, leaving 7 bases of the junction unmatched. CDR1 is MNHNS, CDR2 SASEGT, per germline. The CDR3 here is CASSESDRADNQPQHF. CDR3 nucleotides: TGTGCCAGCAGTGAATCCGACAGGGCCGACAATCAGCCCCAGCATTTT.

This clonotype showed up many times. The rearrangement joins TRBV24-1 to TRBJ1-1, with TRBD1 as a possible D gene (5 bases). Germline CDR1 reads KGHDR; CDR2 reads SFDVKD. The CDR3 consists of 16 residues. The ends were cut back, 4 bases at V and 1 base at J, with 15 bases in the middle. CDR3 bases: TGTGCCACCAGTGACCCAACGGGACCAACGAACACTGAAGCTTTCTTT. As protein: CATSDPTGPTNTEAFF.

The CDR3 sequence is CASIILTGSDEQYF. The DNA for the CDR3 is TGTGCCAGCATCATTTTGACAGGGAGCGACGAGCAGTACTTC. This chain connects TRBV7-2 to TRBJ2-7; 7 bases are shared with TRBD1. Germline-derived CDR1 and CDR2 are SGHTA and FQGNSA. Trimming removed 7 bases from V and 5 bases from J; junction bases left unmatched: 11. This CDR3 spans 14 amino acids.

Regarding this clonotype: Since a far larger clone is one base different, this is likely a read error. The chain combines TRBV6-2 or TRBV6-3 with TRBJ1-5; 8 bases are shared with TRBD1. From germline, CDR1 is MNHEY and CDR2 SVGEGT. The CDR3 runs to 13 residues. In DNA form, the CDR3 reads TGTGCCATCAGTCAGGGGGCTGGGCAGCCCCAGCATTTT. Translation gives CAISQGAGQPQHF.

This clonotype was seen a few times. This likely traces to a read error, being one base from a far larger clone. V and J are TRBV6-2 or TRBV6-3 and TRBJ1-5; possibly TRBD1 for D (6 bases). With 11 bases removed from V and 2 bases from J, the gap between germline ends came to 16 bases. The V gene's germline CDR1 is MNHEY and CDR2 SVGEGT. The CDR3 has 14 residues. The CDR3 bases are TGTGCCTGCAAGTGGGGGCAAGGCAATCAGCCCCAGCATTTT. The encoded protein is CACKWGQGNQPQHF.

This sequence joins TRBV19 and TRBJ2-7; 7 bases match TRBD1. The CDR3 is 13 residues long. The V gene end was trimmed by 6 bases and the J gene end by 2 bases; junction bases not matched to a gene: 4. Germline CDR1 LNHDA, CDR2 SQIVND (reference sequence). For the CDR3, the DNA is TGTGCCAGTAGGCCGGGACAGCCCTACGAGCAGTACTTC. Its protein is CASRPGQPYEQYF.

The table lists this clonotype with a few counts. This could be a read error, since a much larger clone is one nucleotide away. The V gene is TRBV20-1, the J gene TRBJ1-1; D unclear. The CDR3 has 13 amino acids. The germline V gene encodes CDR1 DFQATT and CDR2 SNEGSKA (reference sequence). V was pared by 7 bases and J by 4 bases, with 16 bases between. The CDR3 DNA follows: TGCAGTGTCCCAAGAGAAGCATCCACTGAAGCTTTCTTT. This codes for CSVPREASTEAFF.

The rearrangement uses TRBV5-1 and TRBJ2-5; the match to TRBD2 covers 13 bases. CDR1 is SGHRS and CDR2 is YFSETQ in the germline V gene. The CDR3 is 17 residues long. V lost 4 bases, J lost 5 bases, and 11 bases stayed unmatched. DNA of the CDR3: TGCGCCAGCAGCCAAACGGGACTAGCGGGGCCGGGGGAGACCCAGTACTTC. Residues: CASSQTGLAGPGETQYF.

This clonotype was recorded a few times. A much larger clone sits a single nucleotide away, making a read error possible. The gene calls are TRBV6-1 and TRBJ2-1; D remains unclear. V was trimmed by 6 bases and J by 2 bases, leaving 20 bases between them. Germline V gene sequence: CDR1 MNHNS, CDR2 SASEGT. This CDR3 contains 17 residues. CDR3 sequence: CASSLIPNGDPYNEQFF. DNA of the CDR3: TGTGCCAGCAGCCTTATCCCCAACGGTGACCCCTACAATGAGCAGTTCTTC.

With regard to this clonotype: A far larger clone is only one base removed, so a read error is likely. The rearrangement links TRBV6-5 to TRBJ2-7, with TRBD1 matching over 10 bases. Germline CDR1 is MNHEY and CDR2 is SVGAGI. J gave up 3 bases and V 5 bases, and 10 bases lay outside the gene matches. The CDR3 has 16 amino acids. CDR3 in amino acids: CASSKRSGQGDYEQYF. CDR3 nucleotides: TGTGCCAGCAGTAAGAGGTCAGGACAGGGGGACTACGAGCAGTACTTC.

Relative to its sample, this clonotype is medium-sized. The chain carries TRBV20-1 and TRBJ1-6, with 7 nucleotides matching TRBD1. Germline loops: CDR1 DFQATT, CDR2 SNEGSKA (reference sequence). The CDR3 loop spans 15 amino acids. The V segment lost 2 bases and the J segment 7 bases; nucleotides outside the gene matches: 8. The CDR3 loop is CSARLPGQPNSPLHF. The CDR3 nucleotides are TGCAGTGCTAGATTACCGGGACAGCCGAATTCACCCCTCCACTTT.

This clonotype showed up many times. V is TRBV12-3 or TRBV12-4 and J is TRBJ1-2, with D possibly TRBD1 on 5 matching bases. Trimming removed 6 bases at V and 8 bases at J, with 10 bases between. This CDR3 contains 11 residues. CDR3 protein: CASSPGYGYTF. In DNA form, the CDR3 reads TGTGCCAGCAGCCCAGGGTACGGCTACACCTTC.

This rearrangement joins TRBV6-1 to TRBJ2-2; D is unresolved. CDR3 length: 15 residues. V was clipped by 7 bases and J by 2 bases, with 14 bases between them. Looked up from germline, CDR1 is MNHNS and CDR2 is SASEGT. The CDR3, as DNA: TGTGCCAGCATCCTCGGGCAGTCCAACACCGGGGAGCTGTTTTTT. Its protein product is CASILGQSNTGELFF.

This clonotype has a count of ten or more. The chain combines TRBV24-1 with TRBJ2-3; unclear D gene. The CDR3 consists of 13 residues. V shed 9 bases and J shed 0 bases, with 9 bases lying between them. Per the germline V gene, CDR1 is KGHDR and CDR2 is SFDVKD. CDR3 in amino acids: CATGPESTDTQYF. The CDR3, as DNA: TGTGCCACCGGACCGGAGAGCACAGATACGCAGTATTTT.

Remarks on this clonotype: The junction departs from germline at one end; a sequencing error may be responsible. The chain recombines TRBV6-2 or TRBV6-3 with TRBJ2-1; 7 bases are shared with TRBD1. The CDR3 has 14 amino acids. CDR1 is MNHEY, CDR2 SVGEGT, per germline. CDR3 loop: CASSQMREGQSEVF. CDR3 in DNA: TGTGCCAGCAGTCAAATGAGAGAGGGACAGTCGGAGGTCTTC.

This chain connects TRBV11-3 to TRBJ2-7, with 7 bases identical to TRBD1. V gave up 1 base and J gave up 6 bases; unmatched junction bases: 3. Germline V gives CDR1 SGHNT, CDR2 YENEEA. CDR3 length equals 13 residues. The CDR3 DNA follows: TGTGCCAGCAGCTTAGTTCACAGGGGCGAGCAGTACTTC. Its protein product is CASSLVHRGEQYF.

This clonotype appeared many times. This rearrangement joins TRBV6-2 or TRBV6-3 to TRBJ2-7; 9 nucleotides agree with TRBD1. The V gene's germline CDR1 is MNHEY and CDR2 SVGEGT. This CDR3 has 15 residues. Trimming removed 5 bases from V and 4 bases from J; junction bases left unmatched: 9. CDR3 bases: TGTGCCAGCAGTCTTCATCCCGGGACAGGGTACGAGCAGTACTTC. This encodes CASSLHPGTGYEQYF.

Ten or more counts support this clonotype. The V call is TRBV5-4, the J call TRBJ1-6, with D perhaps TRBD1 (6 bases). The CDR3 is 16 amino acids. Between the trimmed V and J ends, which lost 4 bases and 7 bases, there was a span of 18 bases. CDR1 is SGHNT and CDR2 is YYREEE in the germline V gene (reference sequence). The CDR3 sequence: CASSASQGLGNSPLHF. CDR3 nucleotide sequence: TGTGCCAGCAGCGCCTCACAGGGCCTGGGGAATTCACCCCTCCACTTT.

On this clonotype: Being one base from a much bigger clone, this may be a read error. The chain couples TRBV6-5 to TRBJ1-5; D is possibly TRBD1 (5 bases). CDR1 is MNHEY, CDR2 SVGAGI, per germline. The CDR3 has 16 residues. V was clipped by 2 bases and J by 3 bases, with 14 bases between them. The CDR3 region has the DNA TGTGCCAGCAGTTACGGGGAGGCGACAGTCAATCAGCCCCAGCATTTT. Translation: CASSYGEATVNQPQHF.

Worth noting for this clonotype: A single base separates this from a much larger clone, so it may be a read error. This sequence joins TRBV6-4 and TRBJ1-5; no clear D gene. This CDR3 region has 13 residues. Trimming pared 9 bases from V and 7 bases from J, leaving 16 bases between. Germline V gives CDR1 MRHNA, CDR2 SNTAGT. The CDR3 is CARSLGLGQPQHF. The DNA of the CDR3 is TGTGCCAGAAGTTTGGGGTTGGGGCAGCCCCAGCATTTT.

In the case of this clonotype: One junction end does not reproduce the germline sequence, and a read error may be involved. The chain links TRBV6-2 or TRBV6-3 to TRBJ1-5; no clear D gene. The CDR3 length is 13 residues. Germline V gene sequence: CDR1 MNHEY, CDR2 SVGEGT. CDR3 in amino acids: CASTWARNQPQNF. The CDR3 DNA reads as TGTGCCAGCACTTGGGCTAGAAATCAGCCCCAGAATTTT.

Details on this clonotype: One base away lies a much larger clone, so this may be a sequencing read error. The CDR3 region has the DNA TGTGCCAGCAGCGTCCAGGGAGAGACCCAGTACTTC. It translates to CASSVQGETQYF. The rearrangement links TRBV5-4 to TRBJ2-5, with D tentatively TRBD1 (5 bases). Trimming left V 4 bases short and J 4 bases short, with 8 bases between. The CDR3 has 12 amino acids. Per germline, CDR1 SGHNT and CDR2 YYREEE (reference sequence). Looking up the rest from reference TRBV5-4 and TRBJ2-5 gives the full variable domain: ETGVTQSPTHLIKTRGQQVTLRCSSQSGHNTVSWYQQALGQGPQFIFQYYREEENGRGNFPPRFSGLQFPNYSSELNVNALELDDSALYLCASSVQGETQYFGPGTRLLVL.

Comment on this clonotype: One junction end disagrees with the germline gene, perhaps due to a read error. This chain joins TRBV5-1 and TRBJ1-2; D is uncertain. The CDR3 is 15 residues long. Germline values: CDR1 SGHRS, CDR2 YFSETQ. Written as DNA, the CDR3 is TGCGCCAGCAGCTTGGGGGCTGTATCTAACTATGGCTACACCTTT. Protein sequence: CASSLGAVSNYGYTF.

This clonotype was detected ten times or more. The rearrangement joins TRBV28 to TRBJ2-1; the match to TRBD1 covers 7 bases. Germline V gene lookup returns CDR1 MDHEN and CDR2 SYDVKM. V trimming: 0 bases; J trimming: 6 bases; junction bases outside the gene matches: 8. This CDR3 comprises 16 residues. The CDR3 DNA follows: TGTGCCAGCAGTTTATGGACAGGGAAGGGGGTCAATGAGCAGTTCTTC. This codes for CASSLWTGKGVNEQFF.

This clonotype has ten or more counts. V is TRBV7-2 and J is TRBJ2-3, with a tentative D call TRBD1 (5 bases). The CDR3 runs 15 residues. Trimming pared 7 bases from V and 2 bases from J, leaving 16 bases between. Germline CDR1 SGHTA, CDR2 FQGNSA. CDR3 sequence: CASTRQGASTDTQYF. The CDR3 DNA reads TGTGCCAGCACCCGCCAAGGGGCCTCCACAGATACGCAGTATTTT.

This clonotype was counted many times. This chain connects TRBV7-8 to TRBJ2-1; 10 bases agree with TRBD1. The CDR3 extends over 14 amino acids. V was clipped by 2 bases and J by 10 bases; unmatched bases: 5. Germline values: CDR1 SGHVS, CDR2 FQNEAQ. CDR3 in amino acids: CASSLRDRGYEQFF. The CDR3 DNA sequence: TGTGCCAGCAGCTTAAGGGACAGGGGCTACGAGCAGTTCTTC.

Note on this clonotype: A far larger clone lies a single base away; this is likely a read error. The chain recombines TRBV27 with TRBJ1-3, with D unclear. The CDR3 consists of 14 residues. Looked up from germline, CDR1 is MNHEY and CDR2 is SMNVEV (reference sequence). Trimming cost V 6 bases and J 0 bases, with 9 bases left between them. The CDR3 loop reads CASRNADSGNTIYF. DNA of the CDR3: TGTGCCAGCAGGAACGCTGACTCTGGAAACACCATATATTTT.

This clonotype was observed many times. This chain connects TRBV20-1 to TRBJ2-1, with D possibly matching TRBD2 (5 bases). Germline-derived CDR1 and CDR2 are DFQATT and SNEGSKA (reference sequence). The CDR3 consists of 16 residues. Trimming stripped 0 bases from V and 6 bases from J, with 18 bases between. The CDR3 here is CSARDGLQAWGNEQFF. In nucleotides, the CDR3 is TGCAGTGCTAGAGATGGACTCCAAGCATGGGGCAATGAGCAGTTCTTC.